What follows are 15 T cell receptor beta chains derived from one specimen sequenced in a study of T cells after yellow fever vaccination. TCRdb redid the calling of the 5' RACE reads with MiXCR, one entry per CDR3 protein. The sample consists of around 400,000 distinct CDR3 sequences, more than 9% of them appearing once. This specimen consisted of PBMCs, obtained on the day of the first yellow fever vaccination. These TCRs come from a man between 18 and 29 years old who received the YFV17D yellow fever vaccine.

The J gene is TRBJ2-3, the V gene TRBV4-1; D might be TRBD1 (5 bases). Trimming cost V 3 bases and J 4 bases, with 11 bases left between them. The CDR3 is 14 residues long. The germline V gene has CDR1 MGHRA and CDR2 YSYEKL. CDR3 nucleotide sequence: TGCGCCAGCAGCCAGTGGACACCCGCAGATACGCAGTATTTT. Residues: CASSQWTPADTQYF.

V gene TRBV7-9 combines with J gene TRBJ1-3, with 9 nucleotides matching TRBD1. This CDR3 has 13 amino acids. After removal of 5 bases from V and 8 bases from J, the junction contained 4 bases not matched to a gene. The germline V gene has CDR1 SEHNR and CDR2 FQNEAQ (reference sequence). CDR3 DNA sequence: TGTGCCAGCAGCCGGGACAGGGTGGACACCATATATTTT. As protein: CASSRDRVDTIYF.

The V and J genes are TRBV6-2 or TRBV6-3 and TRBJ1-1, with TRBD1 matching over 7 bases. CDR1 is MNHEY and CDR2 is SVGEGT in the germline V gene. Trimming at V came to 3 bases and at J to 1 base, leaving 11 bases not matched to a gene. This CDR3 is built from 17 residues. This chain's CDR3 is CASSYPRRGRTNTEAFF. The CDR3 nucleotides read TGTGCCAGCAGTTATCCCCGCAGGGGGAGGACGAACACTGAAGCTTTCTTT.

This clonotype was seen more than once but under ten times. The chain joins TRBV20-1 to TRBJ1-4; D not resolved. The CDR3 runs 14 residues. V lost 4 bases and J lost 4, with 13 bases in between. In germline, CDR1 is DFQATT, CDR2 SNEGSKA (reference sequence). In DNA form, the CDR3 reads TGCAGTGCTACCACCGGATTAAGTAATGAAAAACTGTTTTTT. Residues: CSATTGLSNEKLFF.

The chain combines TRBV20-1 with TRBJ2-1, with 9 bases lining up with TRBD2. The J segment lost 6 bases and the V segment lost 6 bases, leaving 12 bases of the junction unmatched. Germline V lookup: CDR1 DFQATT, CDR2 SNEGSKA (reference sequence). The CDR3 sequence is 15 residues long. The chain's CDR3 is CSAVYSGGLRNEQFF. CDR3 sequence (DNA): TGCAGTGCCGTCTATAGCGGGGGCCTACGCAATGAGCAGTTCTTC.

This clonotype was counted only a few times. An end of the junction does not agree with germline; a read error may underlie this. The chain employs TRBV5-1 and TRBJ1-1; D might be TRBD1 (6 bases). CDR1 SGHRS and CDR2 YFSETQ come from the germline V gene. This CDR3 is built from 14 residues. As DNA, the CDR3 is TGCACCAGCAGCCCAGGGGAGGTTACGTCTGAAGCTTTCTTT. Protein product: CTSSPGEVTSEAFF.

J is TRBJ1-1 and V is TRBV30; no firm D call. The CDR3 is made up of 13 amino acids. In germline, CDR1 is GTSNPN, CDR2 SVGIG (reference sequence). CDR3 amino acids: CVSTVRISTEAFF. CDR3 bases: TGTGTGTCAACAGTTAGAATAAGCACTGAAGCTTTCTTT. Complete variable domain (other parts from reference TRBV30 and TRBJ1-1): SQTIHQWPATLVQPVGSPLSLECTVEGTSNPNLYWYRQAAGRGLQLLFYSVGIGQISSEVPQNLSASRPQDRQFILSSKKLLLSDSGFYLCVSTVRISTEAFFGQGTRLTVV.

This clonotype was found a few times. In DNA, the CDR3 is TGTGCCAGCAGCGGCAGCGGGACTGAAGCTTTCTTT. This sequence encodes CASSGSGTEAFF. The rearrangement joins TRBV9 to TRBJ1-1; D is unresolved. CDR1 and CDR2 (germline): SGDLS, YYNGEE. This CDR3 contains 12 residues. V lost 3 bases and J 5 bases, leaving 8 bases between the germline ends.

This clonotype was counted only a few times. The chain uses TRBV7-9 and TRBJ1-2; D perhaps matches TRBD1 (5 bases). Deletions cut 6 bases from V and 6 bases from J, with 26 bases between. The germline V gene has CDR1 SEHNR and CDR2 FQNEAQ (reference sequence). The CDR3 contains 17 residues. This chain's CDR3 is CASSRFRDLKGSDGYTF. CDR3 DNA sequence: TGTGCCAGCAGTCGATTCCGGGACCTCAAGGGATCTGATGGCTACACCTTC.

Note on this clonotype: A single base separates this from a much larger clone, so it may be a read error. The rearrangement joins TRBV11-2 to TRBJ2-2; 11 bases line up with TRBD2. CDR1 is SGHAT and CDR2 is FQNNGV in the germline V gene. This CDR3 comprises 16 residues. J lost 3 bases, V lost 3 bases, and 3 bases had no gene match. CDR3: CASSFLAGGYTGELFF. CDR3 sequence (DNA): TGTGCCAGCAGCTTTCTAGCGGGGGGATACACCGGGGAGCTGTTTTTT.

J is TRBJ1-5 and V is TRBV11-2, with TRBD1 matching 9 bases. V shed 5 bases, J shed 0 bases, and the junction held 14 bases outside the gene matches. The CDR3 runs 19 residues. Germline V gene sequence: CDR1 SGHAT, CDR2 FQNNGV. CDR3 DNA: TGTGCCAGCAGCGAGGGGACAGGGTGGGGATCATATAGCAATCAGCCCCAGCATTTT. Its protein is CASSEGTGWGSYSNQPQHF.

This clonotype was observed a handful of times. V gene TRBV11-2 combines with J gene TRBJ2-7; D is unresolved. Per the germline V gene, CDR1 is SGHAT and CDR2 is FQNNGV. This CDR3 spans 13 amino acids. Trimming removed 4 bases from V and 1 base from J, with 8 bases in between. The CDR3 nucleotides are TGTGCCAGCAGCTCACTTACTTCCTACGAGCAGTACTTC. Translation: CASSSLTSYEQYF.

This clonotype was observed at least ten times. The chain recombines TRBV5-1 with TRBJ2-1; 7 bases are a match to TRBD2. CDR3 length equals 13 residues. The trim removed 4 bases at V and 8 bases at J, leaving 6 bases unmatched. CDR1 is SGHRS, CDR2 YFSETQ, per germline. The CDR3 is CASSRGRDYEQFF. DNA for the CDR3: TGCGCCAGCAGCCGGGGGAGGGACTATGAGCAGTTCTTC.

This clonotype was detected many times. This rearrangement joins TRBV27 to TRBJ2-7, with 11 bases fitting TRBD2. The germline CDR1 and CDR2 sequences are MNHEY and SMNVEV (reference sequence). This CDR3 region has 16 residues. The V segment lost 6 bases and the J segment 3 bases; nucleotides outside the gene matches: 10. CDR3 sequence: CASSRTSGGPFYEQYF. The CDR3 coding sequence is TGTGCCAGCAGCCGAACTAGCGGGGGCCCATTCTACGAGCAGTACTTC.

This clonotype was detected only a few times. The genes are TRBV19 and TRBJ1-1; D is unresolved. The CDR3 is 8 amino acids. Germline V CDR1 and CDR2: LNHDA, SQIVND (reference sequence). CDR3 coding DNA: TGTGCTGACGGGGTGGCTTTCTTT. Translated: CADGVAFF.